The 16 T cell receptor beta chains in this list originate from one sample, sequenced in a study. TCRdb ran MiXCR on the 5' RACE reads and lists one entry per CDR3 protein. The sample records approximately 8,600 distinct CDR3 sequences, approximately 16% being singletons. Sequencing was carried out using memory CD4+ T cells sorted from blood. As to subset: memory CD4+ T cells, CD4+CD45RO+CD25-. The receptors come from a female donor with breast cancer.

This clonotype ranks as medium-sized. The J gene is TRBJ1-6, the V gene TRBV12-3 or TRBV12-4; 10 nucleotides match TRBD1. The CDR3 has 16 amino acids. V trimming: 2 bases; J trimming: 7 bases; junction bases outside the gene matches: 5. CDR3 region: CASSLHAGQGNSPLHF. CDR3 DNA: TGTGCCAGCAGTTTACACGCGGGACAGGGGAATTCACCCCTCCACTTT.

This clonotype was counted a single time. The gene calls are TRBV20-1 and TRBJ2-1, with 10 bases fitting TRBD2. This CDR3 has 14 amino acids. Trimming removed 1 base from V and 8 bases from J; junction bases left unmatched: 5. Germline loops: CDR1 DFQATT, CDR2 SNEGSKA (reference sequence). The CDR3 sequence is CSARVPSGSDEQFF. CDR3 nucleotide sequence: TGCAGTGCTAGAGTCCCTAGCGGGAGCGATGAGCAGTTCTTC.

This clonotype was seen a handful of times. This chain connects TRBV5-4 to TRBJ2-2; D not resolved. In germline, CDR1 is SGHNT, CDR2 YYREEE (reference sequence). The V and J ends lost 4 bases and 7 bases respectively, with 11 bases between them. CDR3 size: 13 residues. DNA for the CDR3: TGTGCCAGCAGCCACCGACACGTCGGGGAGCTGTTTTTT. Translating it yields CASSHRHVGELFF.

Points on this clonotype: This may come from a read error, since a much larger clone is one base off. V is TRBV5-1 and J is TRBJ1-1; the D gene is possibly TRBD1 (6 bases). Trimming shortened V by 6 bases and J by 10 bases, and 19 bases separated the two germline ends. CDR1 SGHRS and CDR2 YFSETQ come from the germline V gene. This CDR3 is built from 13 residues. CDR3 loop: CASTSLGQSGAFF. The CDR3 nucleotides are TGCGCCAGCACCTCCTTAGGACAGTCTGGAGCTTTCTTT.

This clonotype is medium-sized within its sample. The CDR3 coding sequence is TGTGCCAGCCGGCCGGGCGTCGGGGGCTACACCTTC. This sequence encodes CASRPGVGGYTF. V usage is TRBV6-2 or TRBV6-3 and J usage is TRBJ1-2; no definite D call. Trimming shortened V by 8 bases and J by 8 bases, and 15 bases separated the two germline ends. The germline gives CDR1 MNHEY, CDR2 SVGEGT. This CDR3 is built from 12 residues.

This clonotype has just a few counts. This may be a read error, as it is one base from a much larger clone. V and J are TRBV15 and TRBJ2-7, with 7 bases aligning to TRBD1. With 5 bases clipped from V and 2 bases from J, the junction kept 6 bases outside the gene matches. The germline V gene encodes CDR1 LNHNV and CDR2 YYDKDF (reference sequence). The CDR3 has 14 amino acids. CDR3 region: CATSLDRETYEQYF. The CDR3 coding sequence is TGTGCCACCAGCCTCGACAGGGAAACCTACGAGCAGTACTTC.

Within the sample, this clonotype is medium-sized (0.01 to 0.1%). The rearrangement uses TRBV20-1 and TRBJ2-1; D may be TRBD2 (5 bases). The germline V gene has CDR1 DFQATT and CDR2 SNEGSKA (reference sequence). V dropped 6 bases and J dropped 7 bases, with 16 bases sitting between them. CDR3 size: 13 residues. In DNA form, the CDR3 reads TGCAGTGCCTTCGGTCCGGGATTGAATGAGCAGTTCTTC. It specifies CSAFGPGLNEQFF.

This clonotype has only a few counts. A much larger clone sits a single nucleotide away, making a read error possible. The rearrangement uses TRBV30 and TRBJ2-7; perhaps D is TRBD1 or TRBD2 (5 bases each). This CDR3 is built from 13 residues. Germline V gene sequence: CDR1 GTSNPN, CDR2 SVGIG (reference sequence). V shed 3 bases and J shed 1 base, with 10 bases lying between them. The CDR3 DNA is TGTGCCTGGAGGGGGGACCTGTCCTACGAGCAGTACTTC. Its protein is CAWRGDLSYEQYF.

This clonotype was picked up many times. V gene TRBV5-1 combines with J gene TRBJ2-3; a possible D gene is TRBD1 (6 bases). The V end was cut by 4 bases, the J end by 2 bases, with 17 bases between. Per the germline V gene, CDR1 is SGHRS and CDR2 is YFSETQ. This CDR3 has 16 amino acids. The CDR3 DNA sequence: TGCGCCAGCAGCGGGGGCGACTTCGCTAACACAGATACGCAGTATTTT. As protein: CASSGGDFANTDTQYF.

In its sample, this clonotype is medium-sized (0.01 to 0.1%). This chain's CDR3 is CASSLGGSTEAFF. The CDR3 nucleotides are TGCGCCAGCAGCTTAGGGGGCTCCACTGAAGCTTTCTTT. The chain has TRBV5-1 and TRBJ1-1; 7 bases align to TRBD1. V lost 2 bases to trimming and J lost 4 bases; unmatched junction nucleotides: 2. Germline V gene data show CDR1 as SGHRS and CDR2 as YFSETQ. The CDR3 extends over 13 amino acids.

This clonotype is labeled medium-sized. The CDR3 DNA sequence: TGCGCCAGCAGCTTGCCAGGAGATACGCAGTATTTT. It specifies CASSLPGDTQYF. The rearrangement links TRBV5-1 to TRBJ2-3; no clear D gene. Germline assignment: CDR1 SGHRS and CDR2 YFSETQ. This CDR3 is 12 amino acids long. Deletions cut 1 base from V and 5 bases from J, with 5 bases between.

This clonotype is medium-sized in the sample. The V call is TRBV7-9, the J call TRBJ1-1; D is undetermined. Germline values: CDR1 SEHNR, CDR2 FQNEAQ (reference sequence). CDR3 length: 15 amino acids. Trimming left V 3 bases short and J 7 bases short, with 18 bases between. CDR3 region: CASSLMGKSTLEAFF. The CDR3 coding sequence is TGTGCCAGCAGCTTGATGGGGAAATCGACACTTGAAGCTTTCTTT.

The chain uses TRBV9 and TRBJ1-1; 7 bases match TRBD1. This CDR3 contains 15 residues. The germline V gene has CDR1 SGDLS and CDR2 YYNGEE. With V trimmed by 4 bases and J by 1 base, 7 bases remained unmatched. CDR3 in amino acids: CASSPQGTANTEAFF. In DNA, the CDR3 is TGTGCCAGCAGCCCTCAAGGGACAGCGAACACTGAAGCTTTCTTT.

At least ten counts were recorded for this clonotype. The chain links TRBV29-1 to TRBJ1-1, with D perhaps matching TRBD1 (5 bases). This CDR3 spans 14 amino acids. From germline, CDR1 is SQVTM and CDR2 ANQGSEA. Trimming took off 7 bases at V and 4 bases at J, with 19 bases between the two ends. DNA for the CDR3: TGCAGCGCCGAGACTGGGGCAGGGTTCACTGAAGCTTTCTTT. It translates to CSAETGAGFTEAFF.

A note on this clonotype: This may come from a read error, since a much larger clone is one base off. The chain uses TRBV15 and TRBJ2-3; D is unclear. This CDR3 spans 12 amino acids. The germline CDR1 and CDR2 sequences are LNHNV and YYDKDF (reference sequence). CDR3 coding DNA: TGTGCCCCCAGCAGAGATCAAGATACGCAGTATTTT. Translating gives CAPSRDQDTQYF.

By proportion, this clonotype is medium-sized. This chain uses TRBV12-3 or TRBV12-4 with TRBJ2-3; 10 positions match TRBD1. The CDR3 is 18 residues long. Unmatched junction bases numbered 16, after V lost 3 bases and J lost 7 bases. CDR3 sequence reads: CASSFSGTGVTERYTQYF. CDR3 DNA: TGTGCCAGCAGTTTCTCCGGGACAGGGGTCACCGAGAGGTATACGCAGTATTTT.